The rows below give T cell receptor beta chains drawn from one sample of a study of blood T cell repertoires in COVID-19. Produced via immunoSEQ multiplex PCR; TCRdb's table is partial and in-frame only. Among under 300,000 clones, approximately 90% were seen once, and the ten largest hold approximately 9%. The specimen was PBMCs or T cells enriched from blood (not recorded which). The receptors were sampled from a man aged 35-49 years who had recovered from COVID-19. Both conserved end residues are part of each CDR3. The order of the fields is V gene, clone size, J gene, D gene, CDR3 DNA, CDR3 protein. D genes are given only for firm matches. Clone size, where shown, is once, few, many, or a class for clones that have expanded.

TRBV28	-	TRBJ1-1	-	TGTGCCAGCAGTCCTCCGGTATCAGCTTTCTTT	CASSPPVSAFF
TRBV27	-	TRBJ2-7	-	TGTGCCGCTAGTCCTCAGCAGTCGGTCGACGAGCAGTACTTC	CAASPQQSVDEQYF
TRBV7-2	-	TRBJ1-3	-	TGTGCCAGCAGCGCCGAGGAGTACTCTGGAAACACCATATATTTT	CASSAEEYSGNTIYF
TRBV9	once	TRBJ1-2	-	TGTGCCAGCAGCGTGCTACAGGGACCTAACTATGGCTACACCTTC	CASSVLQGPNYGYTF
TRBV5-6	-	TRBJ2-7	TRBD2	TGTGCCAGCAGCTTAAGCGGGAGCTTTTACGAGCAGTACTTC	CASSLSGSFYEQYF
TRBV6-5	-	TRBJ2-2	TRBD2	TGTGCCAGCAGTTACGAGGGAGGGCCCAACACCGGGGAGCTGTTTTTT	CASSYEGGPNTGELFF
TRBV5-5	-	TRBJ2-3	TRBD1	TGTGCCAGCAGCTTGGATCTGGGACAGAGCACAGATACGCAGTATTTT	CASSLDLGQSTDTQYF
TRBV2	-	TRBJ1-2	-	TGTGCCAGCACAATAGACAGAAGATATGGCTACACCTTC	CASTIDRRYGYTF
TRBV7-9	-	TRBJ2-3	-	TGTGCCAGCAGACTCACAGGGGGGGGCACAGATACGCAGTATTTT	CASRLTGGGTDTQYF
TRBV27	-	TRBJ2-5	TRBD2	TGTGCCAGCAGTCCCGGGACTAGCGGGGAAGAGACCCAGTACTTC	CASSPGTSGEETQYF